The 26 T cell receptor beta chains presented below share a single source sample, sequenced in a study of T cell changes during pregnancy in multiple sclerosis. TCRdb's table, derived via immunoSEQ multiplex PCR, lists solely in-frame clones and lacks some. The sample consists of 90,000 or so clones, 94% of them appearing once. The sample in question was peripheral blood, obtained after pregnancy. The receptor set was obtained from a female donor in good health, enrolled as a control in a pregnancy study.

The CDR3 nucleotides are TGTGCCAGTAGTAAACCTAGGAGGCAGAACCACTCCTACGAGCAGTACTTC. Its protein is CASSKPRRQNHSYEQYF. The chain joins TRBV19 to TRBJ2-7, with a weak D call TRBD2 (5 bases). V dropped 4 bases and J dropped 0 bases, with 19 bases sitting between them. The CDR3 is made up of 17 amino acids. Germline assignment: CDR1 LNHDA and CDR2 SQIVND (reference sequence).

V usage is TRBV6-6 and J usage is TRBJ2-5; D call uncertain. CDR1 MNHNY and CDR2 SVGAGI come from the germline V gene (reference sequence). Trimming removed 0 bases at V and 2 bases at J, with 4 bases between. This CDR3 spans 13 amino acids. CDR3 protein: CASSYSYQETQYF. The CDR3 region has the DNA TGTGCCAGCAGTTACTCATATCAAGAGACCCAGTACTTC.

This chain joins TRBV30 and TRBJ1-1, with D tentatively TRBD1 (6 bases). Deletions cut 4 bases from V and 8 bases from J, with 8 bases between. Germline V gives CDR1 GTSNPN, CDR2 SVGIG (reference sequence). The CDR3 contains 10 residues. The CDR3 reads CAWNRVEAFF. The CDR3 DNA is TGTGCCTGGAACAGGGTCGAAGCTTTCTTT.

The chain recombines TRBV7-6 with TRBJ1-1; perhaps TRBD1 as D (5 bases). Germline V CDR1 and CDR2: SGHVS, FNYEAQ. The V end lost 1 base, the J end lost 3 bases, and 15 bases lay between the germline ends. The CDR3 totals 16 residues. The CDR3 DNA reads TGTGCCAGCAGCTTAGGGGGGGAGGGTTGGCACACTGAAGCTTTCTTT. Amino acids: CASSLGGEGWHTEAFF.

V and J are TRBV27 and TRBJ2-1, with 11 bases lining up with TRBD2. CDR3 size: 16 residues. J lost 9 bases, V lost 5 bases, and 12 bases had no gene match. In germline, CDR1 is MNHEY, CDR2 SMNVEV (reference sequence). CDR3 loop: CASSPTLLAGEGEQFF. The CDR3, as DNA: TGTGCCAGCAGTCCGACCCTACTAGCGGGAGAGGGTGAGCAGTTCTTC.

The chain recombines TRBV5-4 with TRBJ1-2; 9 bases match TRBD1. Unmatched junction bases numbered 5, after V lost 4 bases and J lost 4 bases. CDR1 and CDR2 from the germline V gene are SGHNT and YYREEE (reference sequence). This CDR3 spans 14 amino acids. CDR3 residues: CASSPPTGGYGYTF. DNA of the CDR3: TGTGCCAGCAGCCCCCCGACAGGGGGCTATGGCTACACCTTC.

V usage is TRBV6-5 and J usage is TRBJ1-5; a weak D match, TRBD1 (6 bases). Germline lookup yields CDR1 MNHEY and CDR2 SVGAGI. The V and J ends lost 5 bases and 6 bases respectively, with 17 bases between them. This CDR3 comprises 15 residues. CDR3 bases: TGTGCCAGCAGTCCCCTAAAGGGGGTGGGTCAGCCCCAGCATTTT. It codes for CASSPLKGVGQPQHF.

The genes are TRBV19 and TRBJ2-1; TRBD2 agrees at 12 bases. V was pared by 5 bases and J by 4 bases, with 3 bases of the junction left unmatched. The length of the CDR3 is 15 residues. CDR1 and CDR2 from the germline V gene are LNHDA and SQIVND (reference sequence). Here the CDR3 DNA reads TGTGCCAGTAGTGTCGGACTAGCGGGGTACAATGAGCAGTTCTTC. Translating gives CASSVGLAGYNEQFF.

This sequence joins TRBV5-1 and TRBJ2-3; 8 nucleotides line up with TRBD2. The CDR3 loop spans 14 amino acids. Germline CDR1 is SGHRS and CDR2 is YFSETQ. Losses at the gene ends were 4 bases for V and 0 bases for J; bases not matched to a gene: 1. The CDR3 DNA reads TGCGCCAGCAGCCCTAGCGGGAGCACAGATACGCAGTATTTT. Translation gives CASSPSGSTDTQYF.

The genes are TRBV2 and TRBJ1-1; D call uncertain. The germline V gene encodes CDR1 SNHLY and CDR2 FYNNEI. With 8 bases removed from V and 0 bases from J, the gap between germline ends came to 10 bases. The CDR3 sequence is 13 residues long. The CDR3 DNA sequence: TGTGCCAGCCTAGTAATAGTGAACACTGAAGCTTTCTTT. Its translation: CASLVIVNTEAFF.

The CDR3: CAISESKGGIGETQYF. As DNA, the CDR3 is TGTGCCATCAGTGAGTCAAAAGGCGGGATCGGGGAGACCCAGTACTTC. V usage is TRBV10-3 and J usage is TRBJ2-5, with a tentative D call TRBD2 (6 bases). V was trimmed by 0 bases and J by 5 bases, leaving 16 bases between them. CDR3 size: 16 residues. Germline loops: CDR1 ENHRY, CDR2 SYGVKD.

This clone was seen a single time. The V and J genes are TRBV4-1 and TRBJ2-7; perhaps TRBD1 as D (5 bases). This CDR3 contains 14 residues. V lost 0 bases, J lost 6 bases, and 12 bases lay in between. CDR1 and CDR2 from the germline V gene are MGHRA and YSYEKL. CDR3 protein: CASSQDRLQGEQYF. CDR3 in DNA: TGCGCCAGCAGCCAAGATCGGCTCCAGGGCGAGCAGTACTTC.

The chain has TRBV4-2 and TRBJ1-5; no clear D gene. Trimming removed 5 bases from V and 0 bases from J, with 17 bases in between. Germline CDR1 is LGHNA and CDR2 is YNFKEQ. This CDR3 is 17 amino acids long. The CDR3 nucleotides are TGTGCCAGCAGCGAAAGAGCGGGAACCTATAGCAATCAGCCCCAGCATTTT. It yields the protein CASSERAGTYSNQPQHF.

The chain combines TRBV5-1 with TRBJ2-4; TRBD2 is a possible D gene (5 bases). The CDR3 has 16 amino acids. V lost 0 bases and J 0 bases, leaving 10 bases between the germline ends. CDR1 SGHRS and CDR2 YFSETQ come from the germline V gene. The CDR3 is CASSLGGSVAKNIQYF. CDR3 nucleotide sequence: TGCGCCAGCAGCTTGGGAGGTAGCGTAGCCAAAAACATTCAGTACTTC.

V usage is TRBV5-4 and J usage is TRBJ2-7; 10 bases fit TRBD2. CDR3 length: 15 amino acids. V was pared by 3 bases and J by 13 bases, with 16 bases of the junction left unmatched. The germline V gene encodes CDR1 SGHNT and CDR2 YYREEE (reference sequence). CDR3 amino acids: CASSSQAGLAPRVYF. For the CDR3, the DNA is TGTGCCAGCAGCTCCCAAGCGGGACTAGCGCCTAGGGTCTACTTC.

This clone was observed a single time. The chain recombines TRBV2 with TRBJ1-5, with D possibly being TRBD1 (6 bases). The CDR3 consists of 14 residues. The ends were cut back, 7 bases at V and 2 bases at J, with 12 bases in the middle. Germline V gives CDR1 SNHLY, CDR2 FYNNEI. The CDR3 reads CASTWDMGNQPQHF. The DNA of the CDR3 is TGTGCCAGCACCTGGGACATGGGCAATCAGCCCCAGCATTTT. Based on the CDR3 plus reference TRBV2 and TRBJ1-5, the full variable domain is EPEVTQTPSHQVTQMGQEVILRCVPISNHLYFYWYRQILGQKVEFLVSFYNNEISEKSEIFDDQFSVERPDGSNFTLKIRSTKLEDSAMYFCASTWDMGNQPQHFGDGTRLSIL.

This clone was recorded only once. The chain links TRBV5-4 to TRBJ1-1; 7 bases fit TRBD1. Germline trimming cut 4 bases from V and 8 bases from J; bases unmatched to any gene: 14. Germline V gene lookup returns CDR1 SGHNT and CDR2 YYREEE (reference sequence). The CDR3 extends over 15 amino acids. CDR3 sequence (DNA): TGTGCCAGCAGCCGACCGGACACAGACAGGGTGGAAGCTTTCTTT. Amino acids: CASSRPDTDRVEAFF.

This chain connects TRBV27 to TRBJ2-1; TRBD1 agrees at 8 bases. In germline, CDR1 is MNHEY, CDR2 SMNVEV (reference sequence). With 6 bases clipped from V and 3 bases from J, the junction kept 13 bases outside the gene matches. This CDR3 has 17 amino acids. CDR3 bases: TGTGCCAGCAGCCCCATCACCCAAGGACAGGGCTACAATGAGCAGTTCTTC. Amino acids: CASSPITQGQGYNEQFF.

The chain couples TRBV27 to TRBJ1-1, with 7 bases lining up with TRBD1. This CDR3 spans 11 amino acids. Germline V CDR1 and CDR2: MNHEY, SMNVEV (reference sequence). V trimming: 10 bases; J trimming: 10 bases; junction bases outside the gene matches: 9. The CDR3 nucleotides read TGTGCCACCAGAGACAGGGTGGGAGCTTTCTTT. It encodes CATRDRVGAFF.

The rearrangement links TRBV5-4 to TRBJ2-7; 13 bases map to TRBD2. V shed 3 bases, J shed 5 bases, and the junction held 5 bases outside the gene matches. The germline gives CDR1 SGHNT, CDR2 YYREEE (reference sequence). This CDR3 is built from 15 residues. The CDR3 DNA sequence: TGTGCCAGCAGCTCTGGACTAGCGGGAGTCGACGAGCAGTACTTC. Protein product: CASSSGLAGVDEQYF.

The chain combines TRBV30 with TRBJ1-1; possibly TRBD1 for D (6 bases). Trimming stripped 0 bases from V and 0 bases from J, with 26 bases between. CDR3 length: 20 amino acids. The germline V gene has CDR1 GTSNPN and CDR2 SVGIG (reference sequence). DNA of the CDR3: TGTGCCTGGAGTGTACCAGGGGCCATGAACCAAGGGTGGATGAACACTGAAGCTTTCTTT. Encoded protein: CAWSVPGAMNQGWMNTEAFF.

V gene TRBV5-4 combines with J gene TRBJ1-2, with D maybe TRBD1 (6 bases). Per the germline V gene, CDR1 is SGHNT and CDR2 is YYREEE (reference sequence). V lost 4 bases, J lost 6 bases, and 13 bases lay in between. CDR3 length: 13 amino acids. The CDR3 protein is CASSLRGSNGYTF. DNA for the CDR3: TGTGCCAGCAGCCTTAGGGGGTCCAATGGCTACACCTTC.

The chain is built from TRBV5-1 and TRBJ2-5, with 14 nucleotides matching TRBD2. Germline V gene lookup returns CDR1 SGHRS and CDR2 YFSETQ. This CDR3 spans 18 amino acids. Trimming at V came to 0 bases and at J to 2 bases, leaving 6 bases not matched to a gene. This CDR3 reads CASSLGGTSGSSQETQYF. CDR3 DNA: TGCGCCAGCAGCTTGGGTGGGACTAGCGGGAGTTCGCAAGAGACCCAGTACTTC.

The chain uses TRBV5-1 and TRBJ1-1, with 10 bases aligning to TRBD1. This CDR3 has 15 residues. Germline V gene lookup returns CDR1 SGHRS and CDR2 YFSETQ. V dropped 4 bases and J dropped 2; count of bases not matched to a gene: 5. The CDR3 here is CASSDRDRGNTEAFF. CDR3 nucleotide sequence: TGCGCCAGCAGCGACCGGGACAGGGGAAACACTGAAGCTTTCTTT.

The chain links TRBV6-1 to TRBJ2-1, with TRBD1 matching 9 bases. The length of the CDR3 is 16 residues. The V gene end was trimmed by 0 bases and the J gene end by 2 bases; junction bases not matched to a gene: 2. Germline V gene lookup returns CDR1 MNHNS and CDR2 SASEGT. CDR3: CASSEARDRAYNEQFF. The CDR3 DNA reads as TGTGCCAGCAGTGAAGCGCGGGACAGGGCCTACAATGAGCAGTTCTTC.

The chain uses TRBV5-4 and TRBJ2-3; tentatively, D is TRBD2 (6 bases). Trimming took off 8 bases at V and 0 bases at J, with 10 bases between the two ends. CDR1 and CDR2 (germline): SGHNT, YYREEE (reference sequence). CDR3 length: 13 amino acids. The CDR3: CASGGSSTDTQYF. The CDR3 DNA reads TGTGCCAGTGGGGGGTCCAGCACAGATACGCAGTATTTT.